This TCR beta chain was recovered during a study of T cell responses to AZD1222 COVID-19 vaccine. Findings and caveats of the study: It should be noted that donors were predominantly white British and more often female, and clonal diversity was possibly underestimated. Among spike-specific TCRs, nearly half reportedly target unmutated variant regions.

This clone was observed a single time. Its antigen is still unknown. Per the germline V gene, CDR1 is MDHEN and CDR2 is SYDVKM. The CDR3 consists of 15 residues. Trimming cost V 7 bases and J 2 bases, with 15 bases left between them. The table came from immunoSEQ multiplex PCR; TCRdb's copy has only in-frame clones and leaves some out. The table shows more than 95,000 clones, with 85% to 95% occurring only once. The receptor was isolated from an adult in good health. The V and J genes are TRBV28 and TRBJ1-5, with D possibly matching TRBD1 (5 bases). The sequencing used peripheral blood, collected on day 0 of AZD1222 vaccination. CDR3 nucleotides: TGTGCCAGCAACGGGGGAGGGTGGCGCAATCAGCCCCAGCATTTT. Amino acids: CASNGGGWRNQPQHF.